Listed below are T cell receptor beta chains from one sample, sequenced in a study of response to subunit inactivated influenza vaccine. TCRdb re-derived calls from the RT-PCR reads in MiXCR, one entry per CDR3 protein. The profile shows hundreds of thousands of distinct CDR3 sequences, around 20% of them singletons. The sample consisted of PBMCs from blood, taken 5 days after vaccination. The source is a man aged 50-59 years who received an inactivated influenza vaccine. CDR3s include the opening cysteine and the closing phenylalanine or tryptophan. The D gene is left open where the match is weak. Some rows have no size entry. The others give once, few or many, or a class for an expanded clone.

>many|TRBD1|TRBV20-1|TRBJ1-2
CSARDGTAYNYGYTF
TGCAGTGCTAGAGATGGGACAGCTTATAACTATGGCTACACCTTC
>NA|TRBD1|TRBV12-3/TRBV12-4|TRBJ2-2
CASRPTGGAPGELFF
TGTGCCAGCAGGCCAACAGGGGGCGCCCCCGGGGAGCTGTTTTTT
>NA|NA|TRBV19|TRBJ1-1
CASSGFWDGTEAFF
TGTGCCAGTAGCGGGTTTTGGGATGGGACTGAAGCTTTCTTT
>few|NA|TRBV29-1|TRBJ2-1
CSADPAGQRGSNEQFF
TGCAGCGCCGACCCCGCGGGACAGCGAGGTTCCAATGAGCAGTTCTTC
>few|NA|TRBV2|TRBJ1-2
CASSELNPGFFPSYTF
TGTGCCAGCAGTGAGTTAAACCCGGGATTCTTCCCCTCATACACCTTC
>NA|TRBD1|TRBV6-1|TRBJ1-5
CASSLLSGTGVQPQHF
TGTGCCAGCAGCCTCCTCTCCGGGACAGGGGTTCAGCCCCAGCATTTT
>NA|TRBD2|TRBV27|TRBJ2-5
CASSPTAVLAGGLETQYF
TGTGCCAGCAGTCCCACAGCCGTGCTAGCGGGGGGCTTGGAGACCCAGTACTTC
>NA|NA|TRBV6-6|TRBJ1-1
CATTNPGITEAFF
TGTGCCACCACCAATCCAGGGATTACTGAAGCTTTCTTT
>NA|TRBD2|TRBV24-1|TRBJ2-1
CATGGGGSYNEQFF
TGTGCCACGGGGGGGGGAGGCTCCTACAATGAGCAGTTCTTC
>NA|NA|TRBV30|TRBJ2-3
CAWNPGLAGTDTQYF
TGTGCCTGGAACCCCGGGCTAGCAGGCACAGATACGCAGTATTTT
>few|NA|TRBV12-3/TRBV12-4|TRBJ1-1
CASSLEAMNTEAFF
TGTGCCAGCAGTTTGGAGGCGATGAACACTGAAGCTTTCTTT
>few|NA|TRBV20-1|TRBJ1-5
CSGGGGGNQPQHF
TGCAGTGGGGGAGGGGGGGGCAATCAGCCCCAGCATTTT
>NA|NA|TRBV27|TRBJ2-2
CASSFGTSTGELFF
TGTGCCAGCAGCTTCGGGACGTCCACCGGGGAGCTGTTTTTT
>NA|TRBD2|TRBV10-3|TRBJ2-3
CAISENMASGSFTDTQYF
TGTGCCATCAGTGAGAATATGGCTAGCGGGAGTTTCACAGATACGCAGTATTTT
>NA|NA|TRBV9|TRBJ1-5
CASSVGAARNQPQHF
TGTGCCAGCAGCGTAGGGGCAGCCCGTAATCAGCCCCAGCATTTT
>many|NA|TRBV10-3|TRBJ2-5
CAISLTRGETQYF
TGTGCCATCAGCCTGACTAGAGGCGAGACCCAGTACTTC
>few|NA|TRBV20-1|TRBJ1-2
CSAEWRGVYGYTF
TGCAGTGCCGAATGGCGGGGCGTCTATGGCTACACCTTC
>NA|TRBD1|TRBV12-3/TRBV12-4|TRBJ2-5
CASSFGTGGKETQYF
TGTGCCAGCAGTTTCGGGACAGGGGGTAAAGAGACCCAGTACTTC
>NA|NA|TRBV11-2|TRBJ1-5
CASSSDRNNQPQHF
TGTGCCAGCAGCTCGGACAGAAATAATCAGCCCCAGCATTTT
>NA|NA|TRBV6-5|TRBJ2-7
CASSYSYGDSYEQYF
TGTGCCAGCAGTTACTCGTACGGCGACTCCTACGAGCAGTACTTC
>many|TRBD2|TRBV5-1|TRBJ2-1
CASSSGLAPNNEQFF
TGCGCCAGCAGCTCAGGACTAGCGCCCAACAATGAGCAGTTCTTC
>few|TRBD1|TRBV12-3/TRBV12-4|TRBJ1-5
CASSLDRAPNQPQHF
TGTGCCAGCAGTTTGGACAGGGCACCAAATCAGCCCCAGCATTTT
>few|NA|TRBV28|TRBJ1-2
CASSLRGGPDYGYTF
TGTGCCAGCAGTTTACGGGGAGGCCCCGACTATGGCTACACCTTC
>NA|NA|TRBV28|TRBJ2-7
CASGVPREQYF
TGTGCCAGCGGAGTCCCCAGGGAGCAGTACTTC
>NA|NA|TRBV7-2|TRBJ2-7
CASSHRQLVGEQYF
TGTGCCAGCAGCCATCGACAGTTGGTGGGCGAGCAGTACTTC
>few|NA|TRBV25-1|TRBJ2-1
CASSELGGQSLFYNEQFF
TGTGCCAGCAGTGAATTAGGCGGACAGTCCCTCTTTTACAATGAGCAGTTCTTC
>NA|NA|TRBV6-2/TRBV6-3|TRBJ1-2
CASSYPFASYGYTF
TGTGCCAGCAGTTACCCCTTCGCCAGCTATGGCTACACCTTC
>NA|NA|TRBV9|TRBJ2-1
CASSVYREAGYNEQFF
TGTGCCAGCAGCGTCTATAGGGAAGCGGGCTACAATGAGCAGTTCTTC
>few|TRBD2|TRBV20-1|TRBJ2-1
CSAHSGGANEQFF
TGCAGTGCCCATAGCGGGGGGGCAAATGAGCAGTTCTTC
>NA|TRBD1|TRBV5-8|TRBJ1-5
CASSRGTEKNQPQHF
TGTGCCAGCAGCCGAGGGACAGAAAAAAATCAGCCCCAGCATTTT
>NA|NA|TRBV7-2|TRBJ1-2
CASSSTQGSYGYTF
TGTGCCAGCAGCTCCACACAGGGCTCCTATGGCTACACCTTC
>NA|TRBD1|TRBV5-5|TRBJ2-7
CASSLAFTGGDYEQYF
TGTGCCAGCAGCTTGGCCTTTACAGGGGGCGACTACGAGCAGTACTTC
>NA|TRBD1|TRBV2|TRBJ1-5
CASRPLTGANQPQHF
TGTGCCAGCAGACCTTTGACAGGGGCCAATCAGCCCCAGCATTTT
>few|NA|TRBV29-1|TRBJ1-4
CSVEEGINEKLFF
TGCAGCGTGGAGGAAGGGATTAATGAAAAACTGTTTTTT
>many|NA|TRBV12-3/TRBV12-4|TRBJ1-2
CASSFRVGGYTF
TGTGCCAGCAGTTTTAGGGTGGGAGGCTACACCTTC
>NA|NA|TRBV28|TRBJ2-2
CASSPWKDSLNTGELFF
TGTGCCAGCAGCCCGTGGAAAGACAGCCTAAACACCGGGGAGCTGTTTTTT
>few|NA|TRBV10-3|TRBJ1-2
CASRDPANYGYTF
TGTGCCAGCCGGGACCCAGCTAACTATGGCTACACCTTC
>NA|NA|TRBV20-1|TRBJ2-1
CSARVLDRDNEQFF
TGCAGTGCTAGAGTCCTGGACAGAGACAATGAGCAGTTCTTC
>NA|TRBD2|TRBV4-3|TRBJ2-3
CASSPLGTSGGADTQYF
TGCGCCAGCAGCCCGTTAGGGACTAGCGGGGGTGCAGATACGCAGTATTTT
>NA|NA|TRBV29-1|TRBJ2-1
CSVDDLGASSYNEQFF
TGCAGCGTTGATGATCTGGGCGCAAGCTCCTACAATGAGCAGTTCTTC
>NA|NA|TRBV20-1|TRBJ2-1
CSVPDRSRNEQFF
TGCAGTGTTCCGGACAGATCCCGCAATGAGCAGTTCTTC
>NA|NA|TRBV21-1|TRBJ1-5
CASSKAPRRNQPQHF
TGTGCCAGCAGCAAAGCGCCAAGACGAAATCAGCCCCAGCATTTT